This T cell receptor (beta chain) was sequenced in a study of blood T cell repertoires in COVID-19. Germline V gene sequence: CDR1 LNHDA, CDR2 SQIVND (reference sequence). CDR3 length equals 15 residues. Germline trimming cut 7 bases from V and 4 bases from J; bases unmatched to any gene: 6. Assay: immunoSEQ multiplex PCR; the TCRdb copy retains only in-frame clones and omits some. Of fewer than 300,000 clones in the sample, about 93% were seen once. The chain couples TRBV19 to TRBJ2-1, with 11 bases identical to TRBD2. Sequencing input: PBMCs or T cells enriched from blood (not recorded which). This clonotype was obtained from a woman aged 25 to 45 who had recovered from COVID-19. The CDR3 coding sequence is TGTGCCAGTACCCCCCTAGCGGGGGGATACAATGAGCAGTTCTTC. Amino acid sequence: CASTPLAGGYNEQFF.